A single sample gave rise to the 21 T cell receptor beta chains below, sequenced in a study of tumor and adjacent non-tumor tissue in lung cancer. No cell sorting was done before RNA was extracted from the tissue. Three rounds of nested PCR, following a modified ARM-PCR protocol, produced the TCRbeta library. TCRdb reanalysed the multiplex PCR reads using MiXCR and keeps one entry per CDR3 protein. The sample carries over 60,000 distinct CDR3 sequences, 65% to 90% recorded once. Input material: lung tumor tissue. These receptors were collected from a woman aged 45-60 years with non-small cell lung cancer.

The V and J genes are TRBV6-6 and TRBJ2-1; maybe TRBD2 (5 bases). This CDR3 region has 16 residues. Germline V lookup: CDR1 MNHNY, CDR2 SVGAGI (reference sequence). V was shortened by 7 bases and J by 7 bases, with 23 bases between the two germline ends. The CDR3 bases are TGTGCCAGCAATTCACCCTCCGGAACTAGTACGAATGAGCAGTTCTTC. Translating it yields CASNSPSGTSTNEQFF.

Comments on this clonotype: This may come from a read error, since a much larger clone is one base off. V gene TRBV28 combines with J gene TRBJ2-1; unclear D gene. The germline gives CDR1 MDHEN, CDR2 SYDVKM. V was clipped by 7 bases and J by 0 bases, with 16 bases between them. The CDR3 contains 16 residues. CDR3 DNA sequence: TGTGCCAGCACCGACAACCCTCTTAGCTCCTACAATGAGCAGTTCTTC. Translating gives CASTDNPLSSYNEQFF. Using reference TRBV28 and TRBJ2-1 for the parts outside the CDR3, the full variable domain is DVKVTQSSRYLVKRTGEKVFLECVQDMDHENMFWYRQDPGLGLRLIYFSYDVKMKEKGDIPEGYSVSREKKERFSLILESASTNQTSMYLCASTDNPLSSYNEQFFGPGTRLTVL.

As DNA, the CDR3 is TGCAGCGGTCTGCTAGGGTATGGCTACACCTTC. Amino acid sequence: CSGLLGYGYTF. The rearrangement links TRBV29-1 to TRBJ1-2; no firm D call. Trimming stripped 7 bases from V and 5 bases from J, with 11 bases between. CDR3 length equals 11 residues. Per germline, CDR1 SQVTM and CDR2 ANQGSEA.

This clonotype was seen many times. The chain recombines TRBV5-6 with TRBJ1-5; D remains unclear. V dropped 6 bases and J dropped 6 bases, with 10 bases sitting between them. The V gene's germline CDR1 is SGHDT and CDR2 YYEEEE. CDR3 length equals 12 residues. For the CDR3, the DNA is TGTGCCAGCACTAGGGTAGGTCAGCCCCAGCATTTT. It codes for CASTRVGQPQHF.

The V call is TRBV2, the J call TRBJ1-5, with D possibly TRBD1 on 5 matching bases. V shed 6 bases and J shed 3 bases, with 9 bases lying between them. CDR3 length equals 13 residues. Looked up from germline, CDR1 is SNHLY and CDR2 is FYNNEI. Written as DNA, the CDR3 is TGTGCCAGCAGCGGGACTGACAATCAGCCCCAGCATTTT. Encoded protein: CASSGTDNQPQHF.

This chain links TRBV12-1 with TRBJ2-1; the listed D gene, TRBD1, was not tested against the DNA. TRBV12-1 is a pseudogene segment. The CDR3 consists of 16 residues. The CDR3, as DNA: TGTGCCAGGATCACATACAGGGACCCCGAGCGGGATGAGCAGTTCTTC. Translation gives CARITYRDPERDEQFF.

A note on this clonotype: The junction departs from germline at one end; a sequencing error may be responsible. The chain combines TRBV29-1 with TRBJ1-1; 7 positions match TRBD1. CDR1 SQVTM and CDR2 ANQGSEA come from the germline V gene. The CDR3 extends over 13 amino acids. CDR3 in DNA: TGCAGCGTTGACACAGGGACAGCTAGTGAAGCTATCTTT. Its protein is CSVDTGTASEAIF.

There are a few counts of this clonotype. At one end the junction does not follow the germline gene, possibly because of a read error. V usage is TRBV20-1 and J usage is TRBJ2-7; tentative D call: TRBD2 (5 bases). CDR3 size: 13 residues. Germline values: CDR1 DFQATT, CDR2 SNEGSKA (reference sequence). The CDR3 sequence is CSAHTSGPYERYF. CDR3 in DNA: TGCAGTGCTCATACTAGTGGCCCCTACGAGCGGTACTTC.

As for this clonotype: One end of the junction does not line up with germline, which may come from a read error. The gene calls are TRBV6-1 and TRBJ2-2; perhaps D is TRBD1 or TRBD2 (5 bases each). The CDR3 has 14 residues. Germline CDR1 MNHNS, CDR2 SASEGT. Here the CDR3 DNA reads TGTGCCAGCAGTCTTTCTGGGGCATTCGGGGAGCTATTTTTT. This encodes CASSLSGAFGELFF.

This CDR3 reads CASSPGQGCETQYF. The CDR3 DNA is TGTGCCAGCAGTCCGGGACAGGGTTGTGAGACCCAGTACTTC. V is TRBV12-3 or TRBV12-4 and J is TRBJ2-5; 9 nucleotides line up with TRBD1. The CDR3 has 14 residues. The V gene end was trimmed by 5 bases and the J gene end by 5 bases; junction bases not matched to a gene: 6.

Notes on this clonotype: One junction end disagrees with the germline gene, perhaps due to a read error. V usage is TRBV29-1 and J usage is TRBJ2-3; TRBD2 is a possible D gene (5 bases). This CDR3 comprises 12 residues. In germline, CDR1 is SQVTM, CDR2 ANQGSEA. The CDR3 nucleotides are TGTAGCGTTGAGACTACCACAGATACGCAGTATTTT. Its translation is CSVETTTDTQYF.

J is TRBJ2-5 and V is TRBV5-4, with TRBD2 matching over 13 bases. CDR1 and CDR2 (germline): SGHNT, YYREEE (reference sequence). V shed 4 bases and J 11 bases; nucleotides not matched to a gene: 14. The CDR3 runs to 16 residues. The CDR3 DNA follows: TGTGCCAGCAGCGCCTGGACTAGCGGGAGTTATGGGACACAGTACTTC. Protein: CASSAWTSGSYGTQYF.

On this clonotype: Since no conserved phenylalanine or tryptophan closes the CDR3, a read error is the likely cause. J is TRBJ2-5 and V is TRBV29-1; 9 nucleotides line up with TRBD2. The CDR3 is 14 residues long. The germline V gene has CDR1 SQVTM and CDR2 ANQGSEA. This CDR3 reads CSVDLAGEQEIQYL. CDR3 bases: TGCAGCGTTGACTTAGCGGGAGAGCAAGAGATCCAGTACCTC.

As for this clonotype: The germline gene is not matched at one end of the junction; a read error may be the cause. The chain uses TRBV6-7 and TRBJ2-1; TRBD2 matches 13 bases. TRBV6-7 qualifies as an ORF whose function is uncertain. CDR3 length: 15 residues. CDR3: CTSSFRTSGRDEQFF. The CDR3 DNA sequence: TGTACCAGCAGTTTTAGGACTAGCGGGAGAGATGAACAGTTCTTC.

To note about this clonotype: An end of the junction does not agree with germline; a read error may underlie this. CDR3 bases: TGTGCCATCAGGACTAGCGGATACAATGAGCAGTTATTC. Protein: CAIRTSGYNEQLF. The chain is built from TRBV6-1 and TRBJ2-1; 10 positions agree with TRBD2. Germline loops: CDR1 MNHNS, CDR2 SASEGT. The CDR3 runs 13 residues.

The chain carries TRBV6-5 and TRBJ2-7, with 7 bases fitting TRBD1. The V and J ends lost 7 bases and 8 bases, in that order; junction bases with no gene match: 14. The CDR3 is 14 residues long. Germline V lookup: CDR1 MNHEY, CDR2 SVGAGI. As DNA, the CDR3 is TGTGCCAGCATATGGGACAGTCGGACTTACAAGCAGTACTTC. This codes for CASIWDSRTYKQYF.

The rearrangement uses TRBV7-8 and TRBJ2-7; D gene unclear. The CDR3 length is 15 residues. Germline V gives CDR1 SGHVS, CDR2 FQNEAQ. The V end was cut by 2 bases, the J end by 3 bases, with 14 bases between. The CDR3 DNA is TGTGCCAGCAGCTTATTTGAACAGCCTCTCTACGAGCAGTACTTC. This gives the protein CASSLFEQPLYEQYF.

This clonotype was detected a few times. The chain couples TRBV7-2 to TRBJ1-1; tentative D call: TRBD1 (5 bases). Germline V gene sequence: CDR1 SGHTA, CDR2 FQGNSA. CDR3 size: 13 residues. Trimming shortened V by 7 bases and J by 1 base, and 10 bases separated the two germline ends. The CDR3 sequence: CASKQTENTEAFF. CDR3 in DNA: TGTGCCAGCAAACAGACAGAGAACACTGAAGCTTTCTTT.

The rearrangement joins TRBV20-1 to TRBJ2-1; possibly TRBD2 for D (5 bases). Trimming cost V 8 bases and J 8 bases, with 25 bases left between them. The CDR3 runs 15 residues. Per germline, CDR1 DFQATT and CDR2 SNEGSKA (reference sequence). The CDR3 DNA sequence: TGCAGTACTAATAGTAGCGTAGGGAATGGCTATGAGCAGTTCTTC. Translated: CSTNSSVGNGYEQFF.

A note on this clonotype: Relative to the germline gene, one junction end is altered; a read error may explain this. The J gene is TRBJ1-6, the V gene TRBV20-1, with TRBD1 identical over 7 bases. Germline CDR1 DFQATT, CDR2 SNEGSKA (reference sequence). The CDR3 is 13 amino acids. CDR3 bases: TGCAGTGCTCAGGGGGAGGGTAATTCACCCCTCCAATTT. It encodes CSAQGEGNSPLQF.

A note on this clonotype: The conserved phenylalanine or tryptophan normally closing the CDR3 is absent here, so this likely arose from a read error. The chain uses TRBV29-1 and TRBJ1-1; possibly TRBD1 for D (5 bases). The V end lost 3 bases, the J end lost 3 bases, and 14 bases lay between the germline ends. Per germline, CDR1 SQVTM and CDR2 ANQGSEA. The CDR3 length is 14 residues. The CDR3 coding sequence is TGCAGCGTTGAGGTCCTGCAGGGTTACACTGAAGCTTTCTCT. This encodes CSVEVLQGYTEAFS.